This is a list of T cell receptor beta chains from one sample in a study of shared clonotypes between healthy human individuals. Only in-frame clones appear in the TCRdb table, and some are missing; sequencing was by immunoSEQ multiplex PCR. The sample yields a few million clones, about 94% seen once. The material sequenced was naive CD4+ T cells sorted from blood. The receptors were gathered from a man between 18 and 29 years old in good health. Both conserved end residues are part of each CDR3. Each record gives: clone size, J gene, V gene, CDR3 length, D gene, CDR3 protein, CDR3 DNA. D genes are given only for firm matches. Clone size is not always given. Where it is, it says once, few, many or a class for expanded clones.

>NA|TRBJ1-5|TRBV7-2|12|NA
CASSSDRQPQHF
TGTGCCAGCAGTTCAGACAGGCAGCCCCAGCATTTT
>NA|TRBJ2-7|TRBV6-1|12|TRBD1
CASGQGPYEQYF
TGTGCCAGCGGACAGGGCCCCTACGAGCAGTACTTC
>NA|TRBJ2-2|TRBV4-1|16|TRBD1
CASSRGTGARGGELFF
TGCGCCAGCAGTCGAGGGACAGGGGCTCGGGGCGGGGAGCTGTTTTTT
>NA|TRBJ2-1|TRBV28|11|NA
CASSFRDEQFF
TGTGCCAGCAGTTTCAGAGATGAGCAGTTCTTC
>NA|TRBJ2-1|TRBV18|14|TRBD1
CASSPQQGASEQFF
TGTGCCAGCTCACCACAACAGGGGGCAAGTGAGCAGTTCTTC
>NA|TRBJ2-5|TRBV7-9|13|TRBD1
CASSRQGTETQYF
TGTGCCAGCAGCCGACAGGGAACAGAGACCCAGTACTTC
>NA|TRBJ2-3|TRBV5-1|14|NA
CASSIEVNTDTQYF
TGCGCCAGCAGCATAGAAGTGAACACAGATACGCAGTATTTT
>NA|TRBJ2-1|TRBV7-7|14|NA
CASSLQTGLVEQFF
TGTGCTAGCAGCCTGCAGACAGGCCTCGTTGAGCAGTTCTTC
>NA|TRBJ1-4|TRBV4-3|16|NA
CASSQGSGLANEKLFF
TGCGCCAGCAGCCAAGGGTCGGGATTAGCTAATGAAAAACTGTTTTTT
>NA|TRBJ2-2|TRBV19|15|NA
CASSISGVNTGELFF
TGTGCCAGTAGTATTTCAGGGGTGAACACCGGGGAGCTGTTTTTT
>few|TRBJ2-7|TRBV29-1|13|NA
CSVGRGPPGEQYF
TGCAGCGTTGGACGGGGTCCGCCTGGCGAGCAGTACTTC
>NA|TRBJ2-7|TRBV28|15|TRBD2
CASSLSLAGKHEQYF
TGTGCCAGCAGTTTATCCCTAGCGGGGAAACACGAGCAGTACTTC
>NA|TRBJ2-1|TRBV6-5|12|NA
CASRDPGREQFF
TGTGCCAGCAGGGACCCAGGACGGGAGCAGTTCTTC
>NA|TRBJ1-2|TRBV20-1|11|NA
CSARQQYGYTF
TGCAGTGCAAGACAACAGTATGGCTACACCTTC
>NA|TRBJ2-3|TRBV10-3|17|TRBD2
CAISSRLAGGSTDTQYF
TGTGCCATCAGTTCCCGACTAGCGGGGGGATCCACAGATACGCAGTATTTT
>NA|TRBJ1-2|TRBV6-4|14|NA
CASSDSRTANGYTF
TGTGCCAGCAGTGACTCGCGGACAGCGAATGGCTACACCTTC
>NA|TRBJ2-7|TRBV7-2|16|TRBD2
CASSPGFGLGPYEQYF
TGTGCCAGCAGCCCGGGTTTCGGACTAGGTCCCTACGAGCAGTACTTC
>NA|TRBJ2-7|TRBV9|11|NA
CASSGPYEQYF
TGTGCCAGCAGCGGACCCTACGAGCAGTACTTC
>once|TRBJ1-2|TRBV5-4|13|NA
CASSLPRDYGYTF
TGTGCCAGCAGCTTGCCCAGGGACTATGGCTACACCTTC
>once|TRBJ1-3|TRBV4-1|16|NA
CASSQVVLPSGNTIYF
TGCGCCAGCAGCCAAGTGGTCCTCCCCTCTGGAAACACCATATATTTT
>NA|TRBJ1-2|TRBV28|15|TRBD1
CASSLSGTGGYGYTF
TGTGCCAGCAGTTTATCCGGGACAGGGGGCTATGGCTACACCTTC
>NA|TRBJ1-2|TRBV2|16|TRBD1
CASSERDRVDLYGYTF
TGTGCCAGCAGTGAAAGGGACAGGGTCGATCTCTATGGCTACACCTTC
>NA|TRBJ2-5|TRBV5-1|13|NA
CASSTGWEETQYF
TGCGCCAGCAGCACAGGGTGGGAAGAGACCCAGTACTTC
>NA|TRBJ2-2|TRBV5-4|15|NA
CASSFLDSNTGELFF
TGTGCCAGCAGCTTCTTGGACAGTAACACCGGGGAGCTGTTTTTT
>NA|TRBJ2-5|TRBV6-4|9|NA
CASKGSGDF
TGTGCCAGCAAGGGGTCGGGGGACTTC
>NA|TRBJ2-1|TRBV27|14|TRBD1
CASSFSGRGSEQFF
TGTGCCAGCAGTTTCTCCGGCAGGGGGAGTGAGCAGTTCTTC
>NA|TRBJ2-1|TRBV9|15|NA
CASSVEADIYNEQFF
TGTGCCAGCAGCGTTGAGGCGGATATATACAATGAGCAGTTCTTC
>NA|TRBJ2-7|TRBV9|14|TRBD1
CASSVDRAPYEQYF
TGTGCCAGCAGCGTCGACAGGGCCCCCTACGAGCAGTACTTC
>once|TRBJ2-7|TRBV10-1|15|TRBD2
CASSASTSGGYEQYF
TGCGCCAGCAGTGCTTCAACTAGCGGGGGCTACGAGCAGTACTTC
>NA|TRBJ2-1|TRBV7-2|15|TRBD1
CASRLTGAMGNEQFF
TGTGCCAGCAGATTGACAGGGGCTATGGGTAATGAGCAGTTCTTC
>NA|TRBJ1-2|TRBV5-4|13|NA
CASSRDSNYGYTF
TGTGCCAGCAGCCGGGACTCAAACTATGGCTACACCTTC
>NA|TRBJ1-5|TRBV15|14|NA
CATSIPGGNQPQHF
TGTGCCACCAGCATTCCCGGGGGCAATCAGCCCCAGCATTTT
>NA|TRBJ2-5|TRBV19|14|TRBD1
CASSIGTGRETQYF
TGTGCCAGTAGTATAGGGACAGGGAGGGAGACCCAGTACTTC
>NA|TRBJ2-2|TRBV19|15|NA
CASIPGSRGTGELFF
TGTGCCAGTATCCCGGGATCGAGAGGGACCGGGGAGCTGTTTTTT
>once|TRBJ1-4|TRBV4-1|17|TRBD1
CASSQLMNRQGNEKLFF
TGCGCCAGCAGCCAACTTATGAACCGACAGGGGAATGAAAAACTGTTTTTT
>NA|TRBJ2-7|TRBV27|14|TRBD1
CASSSTGGLGEQYF
TGTGCCAGCAGTTCGACAGGGGGCCTAGGCGAGCAGTACTTC
>NA|TRBJ2-1|TRBV7-3|13|TRBD1
CASSSGQYNEQFF
TGTGCCAGCAGCTCGGGACAGTACAATGAGCAGTTCTTC
>NA|TRBJ2-5|TRBV6-6|12|NA
CASSSVHETQYF
TGTGCCAGCAGTTCCGTACATGAGACCCAGTACTTC
>NA|TRBJ2-1|TRBV29-1|11|NA
CSVGSNWEQFF
TGCAGCGTTGGGTCCAACTGGGAGCAGTTCTTC
>NA|TRBJ1-6|TRBV27|12|NA
CASSFRGSPLHF
TGTGCCAGCAGTTTTCGGGGCTCACCCCTCCACTTT
>NA|TRBJ2-2|TRBV7-9|15|NA
CASGHDGSSSGELFF
TGTGCCAGCGGACACGACGGATCCTCCTCCGGGGAGCTGTTTTTT
>NA|TRBJ2-3|TRBV9|16|TRBD2
CASSAGVLASTDTQYF
TGTGCCAGCAGCGCGGGAGTACTAGCGAGCACAGATACGCAGTATTTT